What follows are 27 T cell receptor beta chains derived from one specimen sequenced in a study of blood T cell repertoires in COVID-19 (dated by TCRdb to 2020 to 2022). The library was obtained by the immunoSEQ multiplex PCR assay. Entries here come from immuneACCESS through TCRdb and include only in-frame sequences with V and J called. Some clones fail to appear in such tables; in the studies checked, an unresolved V gene covers under half of the shortfall, and the cause of the remainder is unknown. The sample profile shows fewer than 150,000 clones; 75% to 90% of them were found once. The top ten hold less than 5% of the sample. The sample consisted of peripheral blood. These receptors all come from a woman aged 80 or older with acute or convalescent COVID-19.

The rearrangement uses TRBV7-2 and TRBJ2-3; 7 nucleotides agree with TRBD2. With 4 bases clipped from V and 1 base from J, the junction kept 8 bases outside the gene matches. Germline V CDR1 and CDR2: SGHTA, FQGNSA. The CDR3 extends over 16 amino acids. DNA of the CDR3: TGTGCCAGCAGCTCAGGACTAGGTCGAGGCACAGATACGCAGTATTTT. Translated: CASSSGLGRGTDTQYF. Full variable domain (rest looked up from reference TRBV7-2 and TRBJ2-3): GAGVSQSPSNKVTEKGKDVELRCDPISGHTALYWYRQSLGQGLEFLIYFQGNSAPDKSGLPSDRFSAERTGGSVSTLTIQRTQQEDSAVYLCASSSGLGRGTDTQYFGPGTRLTVL.

The V gene is TRBV14, the J gene TRBJ1-1; D perhaps matches TRBD1 (5 bases). CDR1 SGHDN and CDR2 FVKESK come from the germline V gene. The CDR3 is 13 amino acids. The V end lost 4 bases, the J end lost 11 bases, and 17 bases lay between the germline ends. The CDR3 sequence: CASSPRQKMQAFF. DNA for the CDR3: TGTGCCAGCAGCCCCCGACAGAAAATGCAGGCTTTCTTT.

This chain's CDR3 is CASSLAGQDQPQHF. The CDR3 bases are TGTGCCAGCAGCTTAGCGGGACAGGACCAGCCCCAGCATTTT. This chain links TRBV7-9 with TRBJ1-5, with TRBD1 matching 8 bases. This CDR3 comprises 14 residues. Germline CDR1 and CDR2: SEHNR and FQNEAQ (reference sequence). Trimming took 0 bases from V and 7 from J; bases not matched to a gene: 2.

V gene TRBV6-1 combines with J gene TRBJ2-7; TRBD2 matches 13 bases. The CDR3 loop spans 18 amino acids. The ends lost 3 bases at V and 3 bases at J; junction bases unmatched: 11. CDR1 MNHNS and CDR2 SASEGT come from the germline V gene. CDR3 in amino acids: CASSETRTSGSFVYEQYF. CDR3 nucleotide sequence: TGTGCCAGCAGTGAGACCCGGACTAGCGGGAGTTTCGTCTACGAGCAGTACTTC.

The CDR3 sequence: CASRARGLSGNTIYF. Written as DNA, the CDR3 is TGTGCCAGCCGCGCGAGGGGGCTGTCTGGAAACACCATATATTTT. This sequence joins TRBV6-5 and TRBJ1-3; TRBD1 agrees at 7 bases. Germline values: CDR1 MNHEY, CDR2 SVGAGI. V lost 8 bases, J lost 1 base, and 8 bases stayed unmatched. The CDR3 is 15 amino acids.

The table lists this clone with a count of one. V gene TRBV19 combines with J gene TRBJ1-1; 9 bases fit TRBD1. CDR3 size: 15 residues. With 5 bases clipped from V and 0 bases from J, the junction kept 4 bases outside the gene matches. CDR1 and CDR2 from the germline V gene are LNHDA and SQIVND (reference sequence). CDR3 residues: CASSVDRGMNTEAFF. The CDR3 region has the DNA TGTGCCAGTAGTGTTGACAGGGGGATGAACACTGAAGCTTTCTTT.

The chain joins TRBV27 to TRBJ2-2, with no clear D. Germline CDR1 reads MNHEY; CDR2 reads SMNVEV (reference sequence). The CDR3 runs to 13 residues. Trimming cost V 1 base and J 7 bases, with 7 bases left between them. CDR3 DNA sequence: TGTGCCAGCAGTTTATTGGGCAACGGGGAGCTGTTTTTT. Amino acid sequence: CASSLLGNGELFF.

V usage is TRBV5-4 and J usage is TRBJ2-5, with 10 bases identical to TRBD2. The CDR3 is 14 residues long. Germline V lookup: CDR1 SGHNT, CDR2 YYREEE (reference sequence). The V and J ends lost 4 bases and 5 bases, in that order; junction bases with no gene match: 5. CDR3: CASSQRGGYETQYF. CDR3 in DNA: TGTGCCAGCAGCCAGCGGGGGGGCTACGAGACCCAGTACTTC.

The rearrangement links TRBV28 to TRBJ1-5, with D maybe TRBD1 (5 bases). This CDR3 region has 14 residues. Trimming left V 0 bases short and J 5 bases short, with 8 bases between. Germline V lookup: CDR1 MDHEN, CDR2 SYDVKM. The CDR3: CASSLWGPHQPQHF. CDR3 coding DNA: TGTGCCAGCAGTTTATGGGGGCCACATCAGCCCCAGCATTTT.

Turning to this clone: Other nucleotide sequences from this sample produce the same CDR3. The genes are TRBV29-1 and TRBJ2-7; 7 bases are shared with TRBD2. This CDR3 has 11 amino acids. Trimming took 3 bases from V and 6 from J; bases not matched to a gene: 2. Per the germline V gene, CDR1 is SQVTM and CDR2 is ANQGSEA. The CDR3 region is CSVDWGGEQYF. For the CDR3, the DNA is TGCAGCGTTGACTGGGGGGGCGAGCAGTACTTC.

This chain joins TRBV13 and TRBJ2-7; 10 nucleotides match TRBD2. This CDR3 comprises 18 residues. The V segment lost 5 bases and the J segment 2 bases; nucleotides outside the gene matches: 15. The V gene's germline CDR1 is PRHDT and CDR2 FYEKMQ (reference sequence). The CDR3 nucleotides are TGTGCCAGCAGCCCGCGACAGGATGGTAGCGGGAGGCCCTACGAGCAGTACTTC. The encoded protein is CASSPRQDGSGRPYEQYF.

The chain is built from TRBV5-6 and TRBJ1-1; tentative D call: TRBD1 (5 bases). The germline gives CDR1 SGHDT, CDR2 YYEEEE. The CDR3 totals 16 residues. The germline V and J ends were trimmed by 4 bases and 5 bases, with 21 bases remaining between them. The CDR3 sequence: CASSLTTSLRGTEAFF. The CDR3 nucleotides read TGTGCCAGCAGCCTAACCACGTCCCTACGGGGGACTGAAGCTTTCTTT.

V gene TRBV2 combines with J gene TRBJ1-6; no firm D call. V was cut by 5 bases and J by 0 bases, with 8 bases left in between. The CDR3 loop spans 15 amino acids. Germline loops: CDR1 SNHLY, CDR2 FYNNEI. CDR3 coding DNA: TGTGCCAGCAGTCGAGTAAGCTCCTATAATTCACCCCTCCACTTT. It translates to CASSRVSSYNSPLHF.

This clone turned up a few times. The V gene is TRBV16, the J gene TRBJ2-3, with D perhaps matching TRBD2 (5 bases). The CDR3 is 17 residues long. V was shortened by 0 bases and J by 0 bases, with 13 bases between the two germline ends. The germline V gene encodes CDR1 KGHSY and CDR2 FQNENV. The CDR3 protein is CASSQSPVAKSTDTQYF. The DNA of the CDR3 is TGTGCCAGCAGCCAATCGCCGGTAGCGAAGAGCACAGATACGCAGTATTTT.

V is TRBV28 and J is TRBJ2-7; D may be TRBD1 (6 bases). Germline CDR1 reads MDHEN; CDR2 reads SYDVKM. CDR3 length equals 14 residues. V lost 10 bases, J lost 6 bases, and 22 bases lay in between. The DNA of the CDR3 is TGTGCCACCCTACCCGCAGGGGCGCTTCGCGAGCAGTACTTC. Its translation: CATLPAGALREQYF.

The rearrangement uses TRBV28 and TRBJ2-7, with 10 bases matching TRBD1. The V gene's germline CDR1 is MDHEN and CDR2 SYDVKM. V lost 6 bases, J lost 5 bases, and 10 bases stayed unmatched. The CDR3 covers 15 residues. The CDR3 reads CASRPGTGVSHEQYF. As DNA, the CDR3 is TGTGCCAGCAGGCCTGGGACAGGGGTGTCACACGAGCAGTACTTC. The whole variable domain, remainder taken from reference TRBV28 and TRBJ2-7, is DVKVTQSSRYLVKRTGEKVFLECVQDMDHENMFWYRQDPGLGLRLIYFSYDVKMKEKGDIPEGYSVSREKKERFSLILESASTNQTSMYLCASRPGTGVSHEQYFGPGTRLTVT.

The CDR3 coding sequence is TGCGCCAGCAGCGATCTGACAGGAGTCCAAGAGACCCAGTACTTC. Amino acids: CASSDLTGVQETQYF. The chain carries TRBV5-1 and TRBJ2-5, with D possibly TRBD1 on 6 matching bases. V was trimmed by 4 bases and J by 1 base, leaving 14 bases between them. The CDR3 has 15 amino acids. Germline V gene lookup returns CDR1 SGHRS and CDR2 YFSETQ.

This chain links TRBV28 with TRBJ1-6; the D gene is possibly TRBD1 (5 bases). This CDR3 contains 16 residues. Germline-derived CDR1 and CDR2 are MDHEN and SYDVKM. The V gene lost 4 bases and the J gene lost 7 bases, with 17 bases spanning the gap. CDR3 sequence: CASSSPGRGANSPLHF. CDR3 in DNA: TGTGCCAGCAGTTCTCCAGGGCGGGGAGCGAATTCACCCCTCCACTTT.

This chain connects TRBV12-3 or TRBV12-4 to TRBJ2-7, with D perhaps matching TRBD1 (6 bases). The CDR3 loop spans 13 amino acids. Trimming removed 3 bases at V and 2 bases at J, with 8 bases between. CDR3 loop: CASSLDSPYEQYF. The CDR3 nucleotides read TGTGCCAGCAGTTTGGACAGTCCCTACGAGCAGTACTTC.

The chain has TRBV28 and TRBJ2-2; no reliable D call. Germline V gene lookup returns CDR1 MDHEN and CDR2 SYDVKM. The CDR3 extends over 12 amino acids. V gave up 3 bases and J gave up 5 bases, with 4 bases separating them. The CDR3 DNA is TGTGCCAGCAGTTTCGTGACCGGGGAGCTGTTTTTT. As protein: CASSFVTGELFF.

The CDR3, as DNA: TGTGCCAGCAGCTCGGCCGACAACTCCTACGAGCAGTACTTC. Encoded protein: CASSSADNSYEQYF. The chain employs TRBV7-9 and TRBJ2-7; D is uncertain. CDR3 size: 14 residues. Germline loops: CDR1 SEHNR, CDR2 FQNEAQ (reference sequence). The germline V and J ends were trimmed by 4 bases and 0 bases, with 10 bases remaining between them.

This chain links TRBV5-6 with TRBJ1-1, with D possibly TRBD1 on 5 matching bases. V was cut by 4 bases and J by 5 bases, with 12 bases left in between. This CDR3 comprises 13 residues. In germline, CDR1 is SGHDT, CDR2 YYEEEE. The chain's CDR3 is CASSRGMGTEAFF. In DNA, the CDR3 is TGTGCCAGCAGCCGGGGGATGGGGACTGAAGCTTTCTTT.

This clone was counted ten times or more. J is TRBJ1-1 and V is TRBV28, with no clear D. V dropped 5 bases and J dropped 7 bases, with 8 bases sitting between them. The CDR3 is made up of 11 amino acids. Germline V gene sequence: CDR1 MDHEN, CDR2 SYDVKM. In DNA form, the CDR3 reads TGTGCCAGCAGTCTTTTCGGTGAAGCTTTCTTT. Its translation: CASSLFGEAFF.

The rearrangement links TRBV6-6 to TRBJ2-1, with D possibly being TRBD2 (6 bases). Deletions cut 7 bases from V and 2 bases from J, with 9 bases between. CDR3 length: 13 amino acids. Germline CDR1 and CDR2: MNHNY and SVGAGI (reference sequence). In DNA form, the CDR3 reads TGTGCCAGCACACGGGAGCCCTACAATGAGCAGTTCTTC. This sequence encodes CASTREPYNEQFF.

In DNA form, the CDR3 reads TGTGCCACCAGCAGAGATCCAGGGGGCATAAACTATGGCTACACCTTC. Translated: CATSRDPGGINYGYTF. This chain links TRBV15 with TRBJ1-2, with 8 bases aligning to TRBD1. The germline V gene encodes CDR1 LNHNV and CDR2 YYDKDF (reference sequence). The CDR3 spans 16 residues. Unmatched junction bases numbered 5, after V lost 0 bases and J lost 2 bases.

The sample holds one count of this clone. The gene calls are TRBV2 and TRBJ2-1; 9 bases line up with TRBD2. Germline lookup yields CDR1 SNHLY and CDR2 FYNNEI. The V gene end was trimmed by 7 bases and the J gene end by 5 bases; junction bases not matched to a gene: 12. The CDR3 covers 16 residues. The CDR3 loop reads CASTPRTSGLHNEQFF. The CDR3 bases are TGTGCCAGCACTCCCCGAACTAGCGGGCTTCACAATGAGCAGTTCTTC. Combining the CDR3 with reference TRBV2 and TRBJ2-1 gives the whole variable domain EPEVTQTPSHQVTQMGQEVILRCVPISNHLYFYWYRQILGQKVEFLVSFYNNEISEKSEIFDDQFSVERPDGSNFTLKIRSTKLEDSAMYFCASTPRTSGLHNEQFFGPGTRLTVL.

The chain has TRBV10-2 and TRBJ2-1; TRBD1 is a possible D gene (6 bases). Germline V gene data show CDR1 as WSHSY and CDR2 as SAAADI. Deletions cut 7 bases from V and 4 bases from J, with 11 bases between. CDR3 length: 13 amino acids. The DNA of the CDR3 is TGCGCCAGCATGGCAGGGGCGTACAATGAGCAGTTCTTC. Protein product: CASMAGAYNEQFF.